The T cell receptor beta chain under discussion was sequenced for a study of T cells in Graves' hyperthyroidism and ophthalmopathy. Study-wide points: The majority of expanded thyroid clonotypes above 0.001 also appeared in blood. In validation, the model predicted ophthalmopathy. These predictions came a median roughly six months before onset.

V trimming: 5 bases; J trimming: 1 base; junction bases outside the gene matches: 3. CDR1 is MNHEY and CDR2 is SMNVEV in the germline V gene (reference sequence). This CDR3 has 15 residues. Lactation, pregnancy, other autoimmune disease or uncontrolled infection excluded patients. Thyroid ultrasound, orbital computed tomography, clinical symptoms, and serum thyroxine and TRAb underpinned diagnoses. This clonotype came up a few times. Its matching antigen is unknown. Authors of the study amplified TCR beta CDR3 regions from RNA transcripts. HTBI primers were employed in a first-round RT-PCR of the TCR CDR3. TCRdb redid the calling of the multiplex PCR reads with MiXCR, one entry per CDR3 protein. The profile shows more than 500,000 distinct CDR3 sequences, 16% of them singletons.

The receptor was derived from a woman aged 25 to 39 with Graves' hyperthyroidism. The chain employs TRBV27 and TRBJ2-5, with 11 bases aligning to TRBD2. The sample was blood. CDR3 amino acids: CASSISGGAQETQYF. DNA of the CDR3: TGTGCCAGCAGTATTAGCGGGGGGGCCCAAGAGACCCAGTACTTC.